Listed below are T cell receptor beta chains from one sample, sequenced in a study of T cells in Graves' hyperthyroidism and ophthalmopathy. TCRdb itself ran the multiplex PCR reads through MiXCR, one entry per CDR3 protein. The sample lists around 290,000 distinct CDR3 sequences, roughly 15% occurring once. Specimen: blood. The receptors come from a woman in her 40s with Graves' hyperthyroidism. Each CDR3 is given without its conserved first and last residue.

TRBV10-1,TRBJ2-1,ASSTQASDSYNEQF
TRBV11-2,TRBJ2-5,ASRLRGGASGMKETQY
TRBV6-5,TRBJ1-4,ASSYSTTNEKLF
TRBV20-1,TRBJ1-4,SAYRNEKLF
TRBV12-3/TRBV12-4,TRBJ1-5,ASSLRRTNQPQH
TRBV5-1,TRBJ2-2,ASSLTPGDTGELF
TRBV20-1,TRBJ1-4,SATETVTNEKLF
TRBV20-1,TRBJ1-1,SAVPGQGETEAF
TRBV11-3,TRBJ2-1,ASSLGLRDSQF
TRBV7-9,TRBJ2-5,ASSSYMQGKETQY
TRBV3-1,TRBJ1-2,ASSQLAGNYGYT
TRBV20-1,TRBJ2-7,SARGIYSRSPYEQY
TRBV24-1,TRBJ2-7,ATSVTGGYEQY
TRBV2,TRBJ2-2,ASRRRVRELF
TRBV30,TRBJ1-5,AWRKKGQQNQPQH
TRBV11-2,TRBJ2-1,ASSTVAGGPYNEQF
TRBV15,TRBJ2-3,ATSPGTAADTQY
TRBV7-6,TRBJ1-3,ASSPVASGNTIY
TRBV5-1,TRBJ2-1,ASSSTSDEQF
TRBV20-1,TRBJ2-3,SASGPEGGPEDTQY
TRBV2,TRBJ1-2,ASSAEQSGYT
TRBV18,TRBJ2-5,ASSPRRQGAYQETQY
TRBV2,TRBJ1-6,ASREGHTSSYNSPLH
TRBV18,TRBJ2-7,ASSPGTGTLYEQY
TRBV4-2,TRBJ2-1,ASSQESSVSGNEQF
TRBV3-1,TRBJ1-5,ASSQDGTVQPQH
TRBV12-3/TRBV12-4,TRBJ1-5,ASSSRNQPQH
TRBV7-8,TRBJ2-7,ASSLKLTSANYEQY